This record concerns one T cell receptor beta chain sequence. Germline lookup yields CDR1 LGHDT and CDR2 YNNKEL (reference sequence). This CDR3 has 13 amino acids. The V end was cut by 0 bases, the J end by 5 bases, with 4 bases between. The data derive from a study of T-cell memory formation after mild COVID-19. Study context: Clustering of TCRs was largely donor specific.

A single record per CDR3 protein comes from TCRdb applying MiXCR to the 5' RACE reads. In the table there are around 320,000 distinct CDR3 sequences, around an eighth of which are singletons. The sample taken for sequencing was PBMCs or a T cell subset sorted from them (not recorded which). The chain uses TRBV3-1 and TRBJ2-2, with unresolved D. The sequence was collected from a young man who had mild COVID-19 (a few samples of this study predate the infection). Cell type and time point are not known. The CDR3 region is CASSQDSTGELFF. In nucleotides, the CDR3 is TGTGCCAGCAGCCAAGATTCGACCGGGGAGCTGTTTTTT.